This T cell receptor beta chain was observed in a study of shared clonotypes between healthy human individuals. Study context: Per donor, CD8 memory used one plate, CD8 naive used two, CD4 memory used three and CD4 naive used three. The study, taken as a whole, reports: Estimated clonotype richness was generally higher in naive than memory subsets.

The germline gives CDR1 KGHSH, CDR2 LQKENI. V gave up 0 bases and J gave up 1 base; unmatched junction bases: 2. This CDR3 is 15 amino acids long. On this clone: Its antigen is not identified.

The material for each subset, its genomic DNA, was split evenly across several immunoSEQ plates. Authors' analysis steps: ImmunoSEQ yielded junction-only sequences lacking quality scores, so filtering differed. Here immunoSEQ multiplex PCR was the method, and the copy in TCRdb shows in-frame clones only, minus some. V, J and clone size reflect that table, while D and trimming were determined from the DNA. The repertoire includes 1.4 million or so clones, 97% to 99% of them detected once, and 0.3% to 0.45% sits in the top ten. This TCR derives from a man aged 30 to 39 in good health. Sequenced: naive CD4+ T cells sorted from blood. Stated subset: CD45RA+ positively selected. The V call is TRBV18, the J call TRBJ2-7; TRBD2 matches 8 bases. The DNA for the CDR3 is TGTGCCAGCTCACCACCTAGCGGGAAATCCTACGAGCAGTACTTC. Translated: CASSPPSGKSYEQYF.